Below, 3 T cell receptor beta chains from the same sample are listed, as sequenced in a study of T cell changes during pregnancy in multiple sclerosis. The table came from immunoSEQ multiplex PCR; TCRdb's copy has only in-frame clones and leaves some out. This table has almost 40,000 clones, about 93% appearing once. The sample here was CD4+ T cells from peripheral blood mononuclear cells, taken in the second trimester of pregnancy. The receptors derive from a female donor in good health, enrolled as a control in a pregnancy study.

The chain is built from TRBV19 and TRBJ2-1, with D maybe TRBD2 (6 bases). The V gene's germline CDR1 is LNHDA and CDR2 SQIVND (reference sequence). The CDR3 has 15 residues. V gave up 7 bases and J gave up 5 bases, with 18 bases separating them. In DNA, the CDR3 is TGTGCCAGTACTGCCGGGACTCTAAATAACAATGAGCAGTTCTTC. Translated, it gives CASTAGTLNNNEQFF.

This sequence joins TRBV18 and TRBJ2-1; possibly TRBD1 for D (6 bases). Germline V gene data show CDR1 as KGHSH and CDR2 as LQKENI. The germline V and J ends were trimmed by 6 bases and 8 bases, with 11 bases remaining between them. This CDR3 has 12 amino acids. The chain's CDR3 is CASSQTGYEQFF. The CDR3 DNA follows: TGTGCCAGCTCGCAAACAGGGTATGAGCAGTTCTTC.

Worth noting for this clone: One junction end does not reproduce the germline sequence, and a read error may be involved. The chain carries TRBV30 and TRBJ1-2, with 10 bases that match TRBD1. From germline, CDR1 is GTSNPN and CDR2 SVGIG (reference sequence). The CDR3 is made up of 16 amino acids. The CDR3 sequence: CTWSVPRTGGNYGYTF. The CDR3 DNA reads TGTACCTGGAGTGTTCCCCGGACAGGGGGGAACTATGGCTACACCTTC.